One and the same sample provided the 21 T cell receptor beta chains below, sequenced in a study of blood T cell repertoires in COVID-19. Profiling relied on immunoSEQ multiplex PCR, and the TCRdb table lists in-frame clones only, not all of them. The top ten hold approximately 3% of the sample, which has some 250,000 clones, about 86% seen once. Sequencing was carried out using peripheral blood. The origin of the receptors is a woman in her twenties or thirties who had recovered from COVID-19.

The rearrangement uses TRBV6-2 or TRBV6-3 and TRBJ2-7; D is undetermined. The ends were cut back, 4 bases at V and 2 bases at J, with 12 bases in the middle. The CDR3 totals 14 residues. The germline gives CDR1 MNHEY, CDR2 SVGEGT. The CDR3 spells CASSSRKPTYEQYF. The CDR3 DNA follows: TGTGCCAGCAGTTCCCGAAAGCCGACCTACGAGCAGTACTTC.

The sample holds a few counts of this clone. V usage is TRBV4-1 and J usage is TRBJ1-4; TRBD1 might be the D (6 bases). This CDR3 contains 15 residues. V gave up 4 bases and J gave up 4 bases, with 13 bases separating them. Germline CDR1 is MGHRA and CDR2 is YSYEKL. The CDR3 DNA follows: TGCGCCAGCAGCCTATTCCCAGGGGTTAATGAAAAACTGTTTTTT. Amino acid sequence: CASSLFPGVNEKLFF.

The chain joins TRBV19 to TRBJ2-7, with 13 bases lining up with TRBD2. The J segment lost 7 bases and the V segment lost 2 bases, leaving 5 bases of the junction unmatched. Germline V lookup: CDR1 LNHDA, CDR2 SQIVND (reference sequence). The CDR3 spans 15 residues. The DNA of the CDR3 is TGTGCCAGTAGTATAACTAGCGGGGGGGCCCGGGAGCAGTACTTC. It codes for CASSITSGGAREQYF.

The rearrangement uses TRBV6-5 and TRBJ2-1; 10 bases fit TRBD1. This CDR3 spans 14 amino acids. J lost 4 bases, V lost 6 bases, and 3 bases had no gene match. Germline V lookup: CDR1 MNHEY, CDR2 SVGAGI. The CDR3 sequence is CASSPGQGYNEQFF. The CDR3, as DNA: TGTGCCAGCAGCCCGGGACAGGGGTACAATGAGCAGTTCTTC.

This clone occurred once. This chain uses TRBV5-1 with TRBJ2-3; 7 nucleotides agree with TRBD2. V lost 3 bases, J lost 2 bases, and 3 bases stayed unmatched. The CDR3 totals 14 residues. The V gene's germline CDR1 is SGHRS and CDR2 YFSETQ. CDR3 bases: TGCGCCAGCAGCTGGGGACTATCCACAGATACGCAGTATTTT. This gives the protein CASSWGLSTDTQYF.

CDR3 coding DNA: TGTGCCAGCAGCCAAGAGACCTTCTGGGGGGACAGAACGAACACCGGGGAGCTGTTTTTT. It specifies CASSQETFWGDRTNTGELFF. The chain uses TRBV4-2 and TRBJ2-2, with D tentatively TRBD1 (7 bases). V was trimmed by 0 bases and J by 0 bases, leaving 20 bases between them. This CDR3 has 20 amino acids. The germline CDR1 and CDR2 sequences are LGHNA and YNFKEQ.

This chain connects TRBV4-3 to TRBJ2-7; D might be TRBD2 (6 bases). CDR3 length: 14 residues. Per the germline V gene, CDR1 is LGHNA and CDR2 is YSLEER. V lost 4 bases, J lost 1 base, and 11 bases lay in between. The CDR3 bases are TGCGCCAGCAGCCCCCGGGGGAAATCCTACGAGCAGTACTTC. Encoded protein: CASSPRGKSYEQYF.

The chain couples TRBV5-4 to TRBJ2-5, with D possibly TRBD1 on 5 matching bases. V was trimmed by 5 bases and J by 1 base, leaving 9 bases between them. Germline lookup yields CDR1 SGHNT and CDR2 YYREEE (reference sequence). This CDR3 has 13 amino acids. The CDR3 nucleotides are TGTGCCAGCAGACAGGAGTCCCAAGAGACCCAGTACTTC. Its protein product is CASRQESQETQYF.

The chain joins TRBV25-1 to TRBJ1-6; no definite D call. Germline CDR1 and CDR2: MGHDK and SYGVNS. This CDR3 spans 14 amino acids. Trimming took 5 bases from V and 8 from J, leaving 13 bases between them. The CDR3 DNA sequence: TGTGCCAGCAGTAATGGTTTCCCAGATTCACCCCTCCACTTT. Protein sequence: CASSNGFPDSPLHF.

The gene calls are TRBV14 and TRBJ1-1, with unresolved D. V shed 3 bases and J shed 6 bases, with 5 bases lying between them. This CDR3 contains 11 residues. CDR1 is SGHDN and CDR2 is FVKESK in the germline V gene. The CDR3 sequence: CASSHLAEAFF. CDR3 sequence (DNA): TGTGCCAGCAGCCATCTAGCTGAAGCTTTCTTT.

This clone was seen a handful of times. This chain connects TRBV13 to TRBJ1-3; 7 positions match TRBD1. CDR3 length: 15 amino acids. With V trimmed by 5 bases and J by 0 bases, 4 bases remained unmatched. Germline CDR1 reads PRHDT; CDR2 reads FYEKMQ (reference sequence). The CDR3 DNA sequence: TGTGCCAGCAGCGCCAACAGGGGCTCTGGAAACACCATATATTTT. This encodes CASSANRGSGNTIYF.

This CDR3 reads CASRPGWTSGETQYF. The CDR3 DNA sequence: TGTGCCAGCAGGCCTGGATGGACTAGCGGAGAGACCCAGTACTTC. V gene TRBV9 combines with J gene TRBJ2-5, with 10 bases matching TRBD2. The CDR3 has 15 residues. The germline gives CDR1 SGDLS, CDR2 YYNGEE. V shed 5 bases, J shed 4 bases, and the junction held 8 bases outside the gene matches.

V and J are TRBV9 and TRBJ1-4, with 11 bases aligning to TRBD1. Germline values: CDR1 SGDLS, CDR2 YYNGEE. This CDR3 has 15 amino acids. The trim removed 4 bases at V and 3 bases at J, leaving 2 bases unmatched. CDR3 in amino acids: CASSLGQGANEKLFF. CDR3 coding DNA: TGTGCCAGCAGCCTGGGACAGGGGGCTAATGAAAAACTGTTTTTT. The full variable domain, in which reference TRBV9 and TRBJ1-4 provide the parts outside the CDR3, is DSGVTQTPKHLITATGQRVTLRCSPRSGDLSVYWYQQSLDQGLQFLIQYYNGEERAKGNILERFSAQQFPDLHSELNLSSLELGDSALYFCASSLGQGANEKLFFGSGTQLSVL.

The rearrangement joins TRBV9 to TRBJ1-6; TRBD1 matches 8 bases. CDR1 is SGDLS and CDR2 is YYNGEE in the germline V gene. This CDR3 is built from 16 residues. V gave up 2 bases and J gave up 8 bases; unmatched junction bases: 9. The CDR3 loop reads CASSVTDRAMDSPLHF. CDR3 coding DNA: TGTGCCAGCAGCGTGACGGACAGGGCTATGGATTCACCCCTCCACTTT.

This clone has only a few counts. The V gene is TRBV19, the J gene TRBJ1-2; 7 bases map to TRBD1. With V trimmed by 1 base and J by 2 bases, 4 bases remained unmatched. The CDR3 contains 15 residues. The V gene's germline CDR1 is LNHDA and CDR2 SQIVND (reference sequence). The CDR3 region has the DNA TGTGCCAGTAGTATAGGAGGAGGGGGCAACTATGGCTACACCTTC. Its translation is CASSIGGGGNYGYTF.

The chain couples TRBV9 to TRBJ1-5, with TRBD1 matching 8 bases. The V gene's germline CDR1 is SGDLS and CDR2 YYNGEE. With V trimmed by 0 bases and J by 4 bases, 6 bases remained unmatched. The CDR3 extends over 16 amino acids. The CDR3 DNA sequence: TGTGCCAGCAGCGTAGACGGTACAGGGGGGAATCAGCCCCAGCATTTT. The encoded protein is CASSVDGTGGNQPQHF.

This clone was recorded once. The chain links TRBV5-1 to TRBJ1-6; D uncertain. Germline V gene data show CDR1 as SGHRS and CDR2 as YFSETQ. The CDR3 extends over 14 amino acids. Trimming stripped 4 bases from V and 10 bases from J, with 15 bases between. The CDR3 protein is CASSHEGGDSPLHF. Here the CDR3 DNA reads TGCGCCAGCAGCCACGAGGGTGGAGACTCACCCCTCCACTTT.

V is TRBV10-3 and J is TRBJ2-2, with a tentative D call TRBD1 (6 bases). CDR1 and CDR2 from the germline V gene are ENHRY and SYGVKD. Trimming stripped 6 bases from V and 4 bases from J, with 12 bases between. The CDR3 extends over 14 amino acids. CDR3 region: CAISPTQGTGELFF. The CDR3 DNA follows: TGTGCCATCAGCCCCACACAGGGCACCGGGGAGCTGTTTTTT.

This clone was observed a few times. The chain couples TRBV5-6 to TRBJ1-2; no clear D gene. V was cut by 4 bases and J by 5 bases, with 12 bases left in between. This CDR3 region has 13 residues. Germline-derived CDR1 and CDR2 are SGHDT and YYEEEE. The CDR3 reads CASSPQSLYGYTF. CDR3 in DNA: TGTGCCAGCAGCCCACAGAGCTTGTATGGCTACACCTTC. The whole variable domain, filled in from reference TRBV5-6 and TRBJ1-2, reads DAGVTQSPTHLIKTRGQQVTLRCSPKSGHDTVSWYQQALGQGPQFIFQYYEEEERQRGNFPDRFSGHQFPNYSSELNVNALLLGDSALYLCASSPQSLYGYTFGSGTRLTVV.

J is TRBJ2-2 and V is TRBV19; 9 bases agree with TRBD1. The trim removed 6 bases at V and 3 bases at J, leaving 5 bases unmatched. This CDR3 comprises 15 residues. Germline V gene sequence: CDR1 LNHDA, CDR2 SQIVND (reference sequence). The CDR3 is CASRTGTGYTGELFF. CDR3 nucleotide sequence: TGTGCCAGTAGAACCGGGACAGGGTACACCGGGGAGCTGTTTTTT.

This clone was seen more than once but under ten times. The gene calls are TRBV4-2 and TRBJ1-1, with D unclear. Germline V gives CDR1 LGHNA, CDR2 YNFKEQ. V gave up 2 bases and J gave up 0 bases, with 13 bases separating them. The CDR3 runs 16 residues. The CDR3 region is CASSQPGVFMNTEAFF. CDR3 sequence (DNA): TGTGCCAGCAGCCAACCCGGGGTCTTCATGAACACTGAAGCTTTCTTT.